The clone carrying this T cell receptor (beta chain) showed up just a few times. Its antigen is not identified. Time point described: week 35, safety follow-up. The vaccine gave 300 ug of a 20-mer mutant IDH1 peptide subcutaneously per dose. Administration of eight vaccinations to patients took place in weeks 1, 3, 5, 7, 11, 15, 19, 23. Sequencing was performed with immunoSEQ multiplex PCR; in TCRdb, only in-frame clones are kept and a portion is missing. The table has roughly 52,000 clones, around 80% seen once. The data are from a study of a mutant IDH1 vaccine in newly diagnosed glioma. The overall study: Initiation of the vaccine course occurred 4-6 weeks after radiotherapy alone, or alongside temozolomide cycles. Patients under treatment included around 60% males and roughly 40% females and had a mean age of approximately 43 years. Findings of the study overall: Vaccination elicited immune responses in 93.3% of patients.

The germline CDR1 and CDR2 sequences are SGHTA and FQGNSA. The ends lost 5 bases at V and 6 bases at J; junction bases unmatched: 10. CDR3 length: 15 amino acids. Here the sequenced sample was PBMCs, taken from a glioma patient whose treatment included an IDH1 peptide vaccine. V and J are TRBV7-2 and TRBJ1-2; 9 nucleotides align to TRBD1. This clonotype was obtained from a man aged 40-50 years with glioma. In nucleotides, the CDR3 is TGTGCCAGCAGCCCCGGGACAGGGAGTCTGGATGGCTACACCTTC. The encoded protein is CASSPGTGSLDGYTF.